These 31 T cell receptor beta chains were all obtained from the same sample, sequenced in a study of blood T cell repertoires in COVID-19. Sequenced by immunoSEQ multiplex PCR; TCRdb stores in-frame clones only, minus some. The table lists roughly 210,000 clones, around 86% of them singletons. Sequencing was carried out using PBMCs or T cells enriched from blood (not recorded which). The receptor set was obtained from a man aged 30 to 39 in a cohort exposed to, infected with or recovered from COVID-19 (not recorded which).

The V call is TRBV15, the J call TRBJ1-4; TRBD1 aligns across 9 bases. The V gene's germline CDR1 is LNHNV and CDR2 YYDKDF (reference sequence). Trimming at V came to 3 bases and at J to 8 bases, leaving 7 bases not matched to a gene. The length of the CDR3 is 15 residues. Here the CDR3 DNA reads TGTGCCACCAGCAGCTCCGGGACAGGGTACGAAAAACTGTTTTTT. Protein product: CATSSSGTGYEKLFF.

The V gene is TRBV29-1, the J gene TRBJ1-1; tentative D call: TRBD1 (5 bases). Germline assignment: CDR1 SQVTM and CDR2 ANQGSEA. Trimming removed 4 bases from V and 5 bases from J, with 11 bases in between. The CDR3 runs 12 residues. CDR3 in DNA: TGCAGCGTTGCCGGGGGGAGGACTGAAGCTTTCTTT. It yields the protein CSVAGGRTEAFF.

V usage is TRBV12-3 or TRBV12-4 and J usage is TRBJ1-1; tentative D call: TRBD1 (5 bases). This CDR3 spans 11 amino acids. V was shortened by 6 bases and J by 11 bases, with 13 bases between the two germline ends. The chain's CDR3 is CASSGREGAFF. DNA of the CDR3: TGTGCCAGCAGCGGACGGGAGGGGGCTTTCTTT.

The chain links TRBV7-2 to TRBJ1-5; 10 nucleotides align to TRBD1. From germline, CDR1 is SGHTA and CDR2 FQGNSA. V dropped 6 bases and J dropped 7; count of bases not matched to a gene: 9. The CDR3 consists of 15 residues. The CDR3 DNA follows: TGTGCCAGCAGTCACTATCGACAGGGGGCACAGCCCCAGCATTTT. Amino acid sequence: CASSHYRQGAQPQHF.

This chain's CDR3 is CASSAKAILANEKLFF. CDR3 in DNA: TGTGCCAGCAGTGCTAAAGCGATCTTAGCTAATGAAAAACTGTTTTTT. This chain links TRBV6-2 or TRBV6-3 with TRBJ1-4, with D unclear. Looked up from germline, CDR1 is MNHEY and CDR2 is SVGEGT. The CDR3 contains 16 residues. V lost 5 bases and J 3 bases, leaving 16 bases between the germline ends.

J is TRBJ2-7 and V is TRBV19; D is possibly TRBD1 (5 bases). Germline V gene lookup returns CDR1 LNHDA and CDR2 SQIVND (reference sequence). V was trimmed by 1 base and J by 5 bases, leaving 15 bases between them. This CDR3 is built from 15 residues. The CDR3 coding sequence is TGTGCCAGTAGTATAGCCGCTGGGGCCCGGGACGAGCAGTACTTC. As protein: CASSIAAGARDEQYF.

This chain links TRBV27 with TRBJ1-4, with 9 bases fitting TRBD1. Germline V gene lookup returns CDR1 MNHEY and CDR2 SMNVEV (reference sequence). With 6 bases clipped from V and 7 bases from J, the junction kept 12 bases outside the gene matches. This CDR3 spans 16 amino acids. The CDR3 sequence: CASRGHRDRELEKLFF. In DNA, the CDR3 is TGTGCCAGCAGGGGGCACCGGGACAGGGAACTTGAAAAACTGTTTTTT.

The chain links TRBV7-9 to TRBJ2-7; TRBD1 matches 7 bases. Trimming cost V 5 bases and J 6 bases; bases outside gene matches: 10. This CDR3 is built from 14 residues. Germline V gene sequence: CDR1 SEHNR, CDR2 FQNEAQ (reference sequence). CDR3 in amino acids: CASSPGTASREQYF. In DNA form, the CDR3 reads TGTGCCAGCAGCCCAGGGACAGCCTCTCGCGAGCAGTACTTC.

The gene calls are TRBV5-1 and TRBJ2-6; 9 bases fit TRBD1. Losses at the gene ends were 3 bases for V and 6 bases for J; bases not matched to a gene: 4. The CDR3 consists of 15 residues. Germline CDR1 and CDR2: SGHRS and YFSETQ. CDR3 residues: CASSWGDREANVLTF. CDR3 DNA sequence: TGCGCCAGCAGCTGGGGGGACAGGGAGGCCAACGTCCTGACTTTC.

The V and J genes are TRBV9 and TRBJ2-3; no clear D gene. This CDR3 is built from 15 residues. Germline V gives CDR1 SGDLS, CDR2 YYNGEE. V lost 0 bases and J lost 2, with 10 bases in between. The CDR3 is CASSVAPTSTDTQYF. In nucleotides, the CDR3 is TGTGCCAGCAGCGTAGCTCCCACATCCACAGATACGCAGTATTTT.

The V gene is TRBV6-2 or TRBV6-3, the J gene TRBJ2-3; 11 bases map to TRBD1. Germline V lookup: CDR1 MNHEY, CDR2 SVGEGT. The ends lost 5 bases at V and 0 bases at J; junction bases unmatched: 13. This CDR3 contains 19 residues. The CDR3 is CASSLGQGARYTSTDTQYF. The CDR3 region has the DNA TGTGCCAGCAGTCTCGGACAGGGGGCGCGTTACACTAGCACAGATACGCAGTATTTT.

The chain combines TRBV10-1 with TRBJ1-1; a possible D gene is TRBD1 (5 bases). The germline gives CDR1 WNHNN, CDR2 SYGVQD (reference sequence). V lost 6 bases to trimming and J lost 1 base, with 9 bases between them. CDR3 length: 13 residues. The DNA for the CDR3 is TGCGCCAGCAGAATCGGACAGAACACTGAAGCTTTCTTT. Protein: CASRIGQNTEAFF.

The rearrangement links TRBV19 to TRBJ2-2; D is undetermined. CDR1 is LNHDA, CDR2 SQIVND, per germline (reference sequence). CDR3 length: 12 amino acids. The V and J ends lost 9 bases and 6 bases respectively, with 11 bases between them. CDR3 in amino acids: CASTLSPGELFF. CDR3 DNA sequence: TGTGCCAGCACACTATCGCCCGGGGAGCTGTTTTTT.

The chain carries TRBV24-1 and TRBJ1-1, with TRBD1 matching 8 bases. The CDR3 has 15 residues. V was pared by 4 bases and J by 5 bases, with 8 bases of the junction left unmatched. Germline-derived CDR1 and CDR2 are KGHDR and SFDVKD. Here the CDR3 DNA reads TGTGCCACCAGTGAGTCGGGACAGGAAAGGACTGAAGCTTTCTTT. This encodes CATSESGQERTEAFF.

Here the CDR3 reads CASSLRDEGTQYF. Here the CDR3 DNA reads TGTGCCAGCAGTCTCCGAGATGAGGGGACCCAGTACTTC. The chain uses TRBV11-2 and TRBJ2-5, with D possibly TRBD2 on 5 matching bases. V lost 6 bases and J lost 7, with 15 bases in between. Germline assignment: CDR1 SGHAT and CDR2 FQNNGV. The CDR3 runs 13 residues.

This chain connects TRBV2 to TRBJ1-1, with 8 bases identical to TRBD1. V lost 7 bases and J lost 5; bases outside the gene matches: 18. Looked up from germline, CDR1 is SNHLY and CDR2 is FYNNEI. This CDR3 has 17 residues. CDR3 loop: CASTDFGTGNEGTEAFF. Written as DNA, the CDR3 is TGTGCCAGCACCGACTTCGGGACAGGCAACGAGGGGACTGAAGCTTTCTTT.

This rearrangement joins TRBV5-1 to TRBJ2-2; 15 bases map to TRBD2. V lost 4 bases to trimming and J lost 6 bases; unmatched junction nucleotides: 4. CDR3 length equals 16 residues. Germline loops: CDR1 SGHRS, CDR2 YFSETQ. CDR3 coding DNA: TGCGCCAGCAGCCCCGGACTAGCGGGAGGGGCCGGGGAGCTGTTTTTT. Its protein is CASSPGLAGGAGELFF.

The chain has TRBV29-1 and TRBJ1-2; the match to TRBD1 covers 7 bases. After removal of 3 bases from V and 13 bases from J, the junction contained 14 bases not matched to a gene. Germline CDR1 and CDR2: SQVTM and ANQGSEA. The CDR3 is made up of 13 amino acids. CDR3 sequence reads: CSVEVGDRKKGTF. CDR3 nucleotide sequence: TGCAGCGTTGAGGTAGGGGACAGAAAGAAAGGCACCTTC.

This clone was seen a single time. The rearrangement uses TRBV7-2 and TRBJ1-5; 9 bases are a match to TRBD1. After removal of 2 bases from V and 6 bases from J, the junction contained 5 bases not matched to a gene. The CDR3 is 15 amino acids. CDR1 and CDR2 from the germline V gene are SGHTA and FQGNSA. The CDR3 loop is CASSLTGGTVQPQHF. CDR3 in DNA: TGTGCCAGCAGCTTAACAGGGGGCACGGTTCAGCCCCAGCATTTT.

V usage is TRBV27 and J usage is TRBJ2-1; D might be TRBD2 (5 bases). With 4 bases removed from V and 7 bases from J, the gap between germline ends came to 14 bases. There are 14 residues in the CDR3. The V gene's germline CDR1 is MNHEY and CDR2 SMNVEV (reference sequence). The CDR3 spells CASSSPLVLNEQFF. In nucleotides, the CDR3 is TGTGCCAGCAGTTCCCCACTAGTTTTGAATGAGCAGTTCTTC.

The chain joins TRBV6-5 to TRBJ2-7; 7 bases agree with TRBD2. The CDR3 is made up of 15 amino acids. CDR1 and CDR2 (germline): MNHEY, SVGAGI. J gave up 2 bases and V 0 bases, and 4 bases lay outside the gene matches. The CDR3 DNA sequence: TGTGCCAGCAGTTACTCTAGCGGGTCTCCCTACGAGCAGTACTTC. This sequence encodes CASSYSSGSPYEQYF.

The chain's CDR3 is CASSGTSGTDEQYF. CDR3 coding DNA: TGTGCCAGCAGCGGGACTAGCGGGACGGACGAGCAGTACTTC. The chain joins TRBV9 to TRBJ2-7; 12 nucleotides match TRBD2. CDR3 length equals 14 residues. V dropped 3 bases and J dropped 5; count of bases not matched to a gene: 3. Per the germline V gene, CDR1 is SGDLS and CDR2 is YYNGEE.

V usage is TRBV5-1 and J usage is TRBJ1-6; TRBD1 agrees at 7 bases. Germline trimming cut 10 bases from V and 6 bases from J; bases unmatched to any gene: 10. This CDR3 comprises 14 residues. Per germline, CDR1 SGHRS and CDR2 YFSETQ. The CDR3 is CARPPTGANSPLHF. The CDR3 DNA sequence: TGCGCCCGGCCCCCCACAGGGGCTAATTCACCCCTCCACTTT.

The chain carries TRBV5-1 and TRBJ2-5; a weak D match, TRBD2 (5 bases). Germline CDR1 SGHRS, CDR2 YFSETQ. Trimming left V 0 bases short and J 1 base short, with 7 bases between. CDR3 length: 14 amino acids. CDR3 amino acids: CASSLAAVQETQYF. The CDR3 DNA follows: TGCGCCAGCAGCTTGGCAGCGGTCCAAGAGACCCAGTACTTC.

This chain uses TRBV3-1 (or the pseudogene TRBV3-2) with TRBJ2-3; no clear D. Deletions cut 0 bases from V and 6 bases from J, with 16 bases between. CDR3 length: 16 amino acids. Germline V gives CDR1 LGHDT, CDR2 YNNKEL (reference sequence). The CDR3 reads CASSQDSINLSDTQYF. In DNA form, the CDR3 reads TGTGCCAGCAGCCAAGATAGTATAAATTTGAGCGATACGCAGTATTTT.

The gene calls are TRBV6-1 and TRBJ1-2, with D tentatively TRBD1 (5 bases). Germline lookup yields CDR1 MNHNS and CDR2 SASEGT. Deletions cut 3 bases from V and 4 bases from J, with 9 bases between. This CDR3 has 13 residues. CDR3 sequence (DNA): TGTGCCAGCAGTGAGCAGGGAGGCTATGGCTACACCTTC. The encoded protein is CASSEQGGYGYTF.

The chain couples TRBV4-1 to TRBJ1-5, with D tentatively TRBD1 (6 bases). Germline V gene lookup returns CDR1 MGHRA and CDR2 YSYEKL. V was shortened by 5 bases and J by 4 bases, with 15 bases between the two germline ends. This CDR3 is built from 15 residues. The CDR3 sequence is CASSSGVVGNQPQHF. The CDR3 DNA reads as TGCGCCAGCAGCTCAGGGGTTGTCGGGAATCAGCCCCAGCATTTT.

The sample holds one count of this clone. The chain combines TRBV28 with TRBJ2-6; D remains ambiguous. V was cut by 1 base and J by 0 bases, with 4 bases left in between. CDR1 MDHEN and CDR2 SYDVKM come from the germline V gene. The CDR3 sequence is 15 residues long. DNA of the CDR3: TGTGCCAGCAGTTTATCAGACTCTGGGGCCAACGTCCTGACTTTC. It is translated as CASSLSDSGANVLTF.

This rearrangement joins TRBV5-6 to TRBJ2-6, with D possibly matching TRBD2 (5 bases). CDR1 and CDR2 from the germline V gene are SGHDT and YYEEEE. The CDR3 covers 14 residues. Trimming pared 4 bases from V and 8 bases from J, leaving 13 bases between. CDR3 residues: CASSQGLGSNVLTF. The CDR3 bases are TGTGCCAGCAGCCAAGGACTGGGCTCCAACGTCCTGACTTTC.

This chain connects TRBV4-2 to TRBJ2-1; 12 bases are a match to TRBD2. Trimming at V came to 3 bases and at J to 1 base, leaving 4 bases not matched to a gene. The germline V gene encodes CDR1 LGHNA and CDR2 YNFKEQ. The CDR3 has 17 amino acids. CDR3 residues: CASSQGTSGLSYNEQFF. As DNA, the CDR3 is TGTGCCAGCAGCCAGGGGACTAGCGGGCTTTCCTACAATGAGCAGTTCTTC.

This CDR3 is CASSTVGRGYGYTF. In DNA form, the CDR3 reads TGTGCCAGCAGTACTGTCGGCAGGGGCTATGGCTACACCTTC. V gene TRBV28 combines with J gene TRBJ1-2; weak D call: TRBD1 (6 bases). V shed 5 bases and J shed 4 bases, with 14 bases lying between them. Germline CDR1 is MDHEN and CDR2 is SYDVKM. The CDR3 is made up of 14 amino acids.